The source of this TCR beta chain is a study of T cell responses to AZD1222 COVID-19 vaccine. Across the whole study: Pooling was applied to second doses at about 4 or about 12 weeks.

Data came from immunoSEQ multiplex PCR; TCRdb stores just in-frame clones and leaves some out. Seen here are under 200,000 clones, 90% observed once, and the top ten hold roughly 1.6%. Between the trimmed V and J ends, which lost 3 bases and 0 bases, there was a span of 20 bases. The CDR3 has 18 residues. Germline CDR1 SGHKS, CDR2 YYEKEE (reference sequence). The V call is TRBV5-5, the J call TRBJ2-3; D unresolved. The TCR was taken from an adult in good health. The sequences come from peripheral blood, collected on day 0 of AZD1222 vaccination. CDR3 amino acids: CASSSSFFLGRSTDTQYF. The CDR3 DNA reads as TGTGCCAGCAGCTCCTCTTTTTTTCTCGGACGGAGCACAGATACGCAGTATTTT.